This passage covers 14 T cell receptor beta chains from one sample sequenced in a study of cytomegalovirus exposure and HLA in healthy donors. 13 Jbeta primers and 60 Vbeta primers were used for the PCR. Sequenced by immunoSEQ multiplex PCR; TCRdb stores in-frame clones only, minus some. The profile shows 150,000 to 200,000 clones, over 60% of them singletons. The sample comprised PBMCs. The receptors shown here come from a woman aged 40-49 years in good health and CMV-seronegative.

V gene TRBV19 combines with J gene TRBJ2-7; TRBD1 might be the D (6 bases). The V end lost 5 bases, the J end lost 2 bases, and 13 bases lay between the germline ends. CDR1 and CDR2 (germline): LNHDA, SQIVND (reference sequence). The length of the CDR3 is 14 residues. As DNA, the CDR3 is TGTGCCAGTAGTCAGGGGCGGGCAGCCTACGAGCAGTACTTC. Protein: CASSQGRAAYEQYF.

This chain links TRBV7-8 with TRBJ1-2; TRBD1 aligns across 10 bases. CDR3 length: 14 amino acids. Trimming at V came to 5 bases and at J to 5 bases, leaving 5 bases not matched to a gene. The germline V gene has CDR1 SGHVS and CDR2 FQNEAQ. CDR3 bases: TGTGCCAGCAGCCCGGGACAGGGGAATTATGGCTACACCTTC. Protein product: CASSPGQGNYGYTF.

The chain employs TRBV10-3 and TRBJ1-1; the D gene is possibly TRBD1 (6 bases). Germline loops: CDR1 ENHRY, CDR2 SYGVKD. V was shortened by 6 bases and J by 7 bases, with 18 bases between the two germline ends. The CDR3 spans 14 residues. For the CDR3, the DNA is TGTGCCATCAGGTACACAGGGTTGAGCGATGAAGCTTTCTTT. Its protein is CAIRYTGLSDEAFF.

This clone has a handful of counts. The genes are TRBV9 and TRBJ2-5; 11 nucleotides agree with TRBD2. Germline values: CDR1 SGDLS, CDR2 YYNGEE. The V and J ends lost 3 bases and 4 bases, in that order; junction bases with no gene match: 8. There are 16 residues in the CDR3. CDR3 nucleotides: TGTGCCAGCAGCGAGGGGGTAGCGGGAGGGGGAGAGACCCAGTACTTC. This codes for CASSEGVAGGGETQYF.

This clone was seen repeatedly, ten times or more. V is TRBV4-1 and J is TRBJ1-1; TRBD1 agrees at 7 bases. Trimming at V came to 3 bases and at J to 5 bases, leaving 18 bases not matched to a gene. The germline CDR1 and CDR2 sequences are MGHRA and YSYEKL. CDR3 length: 18 amino acids. The CDR3 DNA sequence: TGCGCCAGCAGCCAGCCCTACAGGGGACCTGTCGGGAGTACTGAAGCTTTCTTT. It encodes CASSQPYRGPVGSTEAFF.

This clone has just a few counts. This chain links TRBV5-5 with TRBJ2-7; 7 bases align to TRBD1. Trimming took 0 bases from V and 2 from J; bases not matched to a gene: 8. Looked up from germline, CDR1 is SGHKS and CDR2 is YYEKEE (reference sequence). The CDR3 sequence is 16 residues long. The CDR3: CASSLEGTEAAYEQYV. DNA for the CDR3: TGTGCCAGCAGCTTGGAGGGGACAGAAGCAGCCTACGAGCAGTACGTC.

This rearrangement joins TRBV5-4 to TRBJ2-1; unclear D gene. Trimming stripped 3 bases from V and 6 bases from J, with 13 bases between. CDR1 and CDR2 (germline): SGHNT, YYREEE (reference sequence). The CDR3 loop spans 14 amino acids. CDR3 loop: CASSYGEALNEQFF. For the CDR3, the DNA is TGTGCCAGCAGCTACGGAGAGGCGCTCAATGAGCAGTTCTTC.

This rearrangement joins TRBV18 to TRBJ1-3; D possibly corresponds to TRBD1 (6 bases). The germline gives CDR1 KGHSH, CDR2 LQKENI. The CDR3 consists of 17 residues. Trimming left V 0 bases short and J 0 bases short, with 12 bases between. The CDR3 DNA sequence: TGTGCCAGCTCACCACCGCGCGGGGGCGACTCTGGAAACACCATATATTTT. This encodes CASSPPRGGDSGNTIYF.

This clone was seen a single time. This sequence joins TRBV29-1 and TRBJ1-1; D is perhaps TRBD1 (6 bases). The CDR3 spans 12 residues. Trimming removed 6 bases from V and 1 base from J, with 9 bases in between. Germline loops: CDR1 SQVTM, CDR2 ANQGSEA. CDR3 protein: CSVTGGNTEAFF. The CDR3 region has the DNA TGCAGCGTGACAGGTGGGAACACTGAAGCTTTCTTT.

The chain carries TRBV29-1 and TRBJ2-5; D uncertain. The V end was cut by 6 bases, the J end by 5 bases, with 13 bases between. The CDR3 has 12 residues. Germline CDR1 reads SQVTM; CDR2 reads ANQGSEA. In DNA form, the CDR3 reads TGCAGCGTCTTAAAGGAGACGGAGACCCAGTACTTC. Protein product: CSVLKETETQYF.

The J gene is TRBJ1-1, the V gene TRBV2, with D hard to call. Per germline, CDR1 SNHLY and CDR2 FYNNEI. Trimming removed 8 bases from V and 1 base from J, with 11 bases in between. CDR3 size: 13 residues. The CDR3 region is CASEGERNTEAFF. For the CDR3, the DNA is TGTGCCAGCGAGGGAGAGAGGAACACTGAAGCTTTCTTT.

The rearrangement uses TRBV27 and TRBJ1-5; D not certain. Trimming shortened V by 3 bases and J by 5 bases, and 8 bases separated the two germline ends. The germline CDR1 and CDR2 sequences are MNHEY and SMNVEV (reference sequence). There are 13 residues in the CDR3. The CDR3 region has the DNA TGTGCCAGCAGTTTTACCGGGGATCAGCCCCAGCATTTT. Amino acids: CASSFTGDQPQHF.

The V and J genes are TRBV19 and TRBJ1-5; no firm D call. The germline V gene has CDR1 LNHDA and CDR2 SQIVND (reference sequence). CDR3 length: 14 amino acids. The ends were cut back, 5 bases at V and 1 base at J, with 9 bases in the middle. CDR3 nucleotide sequence: TGTGCCAGTAGTGAAACAGACAGCAATCAGCCCCAGCATTTT. Amino acid sequence: CASSETDSNQPQHF. The complete variable domain, with remaining parts taken from reference TRBV19 and TRBJ1-5, reads DGGITQSPKYLFRKEGQNVTLSCEQNLNHDAMYWYRQDPGQGLRLIYYSQIVNDFQKGDIAEGYSVSREKKESFPLTVTSAQKNPTAFYLCASSETDSNQPQHFGDGTRLSIL.

This rearrangement joins TRBV11-3 to TRBJ1-2; 8 positions agree with TRBD1. The CDR3 totals 15 residues. V dropped 0 bases and J dropped 3; count of bases not matched to a gene: 3. From germline, CDR1 is SGHNT and CDR2 YENEEA. The CDR3 DNA follows: TGTGCCAGCAGCTTAGATCAGGGGGCCCACTATGGCTACACCTTC. Its translation is CASSLDQGAHYGYTF.